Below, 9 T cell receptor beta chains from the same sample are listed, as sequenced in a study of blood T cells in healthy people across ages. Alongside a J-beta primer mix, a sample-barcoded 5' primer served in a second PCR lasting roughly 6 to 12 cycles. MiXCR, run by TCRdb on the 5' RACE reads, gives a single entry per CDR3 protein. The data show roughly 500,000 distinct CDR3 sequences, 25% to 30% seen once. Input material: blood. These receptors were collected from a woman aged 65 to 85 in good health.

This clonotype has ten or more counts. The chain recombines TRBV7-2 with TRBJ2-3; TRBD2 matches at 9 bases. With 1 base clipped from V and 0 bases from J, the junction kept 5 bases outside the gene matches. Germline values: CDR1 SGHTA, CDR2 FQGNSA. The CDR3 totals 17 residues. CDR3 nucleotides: TGTGCCAGCAGCTTAGGCGGGGGGGCCCCTAGCACAGATACGCAGTATTTT. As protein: CASSLGGGAPSTDTQYF. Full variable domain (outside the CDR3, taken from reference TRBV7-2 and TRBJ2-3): GAGVSQSPSNKVTEKGKDVELRCDPISGHTALYWYRQSLGQGLEFLIYFQGNSAPDKSGLPSDRFSAERTGGSVSTLTIQRTQQEDSAVYLCASSLGGGAPSTDTQYFGPGTRLTVL.

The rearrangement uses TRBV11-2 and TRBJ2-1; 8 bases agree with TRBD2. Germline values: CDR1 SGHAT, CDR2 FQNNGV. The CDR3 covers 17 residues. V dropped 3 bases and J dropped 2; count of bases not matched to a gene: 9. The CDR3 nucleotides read TGTGCCAGCAGCTTCCGACTGACTAGCGAGCCCTACAATGAGCAGTTCTTC. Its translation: CASSFRLTSEPYNEQFF.

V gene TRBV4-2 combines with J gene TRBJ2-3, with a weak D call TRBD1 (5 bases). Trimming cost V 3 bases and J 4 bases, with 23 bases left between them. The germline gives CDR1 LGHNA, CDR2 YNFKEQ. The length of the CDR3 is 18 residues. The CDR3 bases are TGTGCCAGCAGCCACCTCCTACAGGACCAATCTTCCCCAGATACGCAGTATTTT. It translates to CASSHLLQDQSSPDTQYF.

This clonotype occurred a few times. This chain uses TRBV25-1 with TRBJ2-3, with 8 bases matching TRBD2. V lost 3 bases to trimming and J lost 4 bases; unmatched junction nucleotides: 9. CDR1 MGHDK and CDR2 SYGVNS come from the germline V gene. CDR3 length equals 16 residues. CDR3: CASSEGLAGSSDTQYF. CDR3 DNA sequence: TGTGCCAGCAGTGAGGGGTTAGCGGGGTCGTCAGATACGCAGTATTTT.

In nucleotides, the CDR3 is TGCGCCAGCAGCTTGGTTAATACAGGTTCGATCGGAGCTTTCTTT. This codes for CASSLVNTGSIGAFF. This chain connects TRBV5-1 to TRBJ1-1, with a weak D call TRBD1 (5 bases). Germline V lookup: CDR1 SGHRS, CDR2 YFSETQ. Trimming stripped 0 bases from V and 10 bases from J, with 19 bases between. The CDR3 contains 15 residues.

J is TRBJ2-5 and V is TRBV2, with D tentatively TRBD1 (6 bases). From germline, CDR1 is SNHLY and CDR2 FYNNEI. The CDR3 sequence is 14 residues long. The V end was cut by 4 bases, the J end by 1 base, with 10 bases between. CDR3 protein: CASSGSGAQETQYF. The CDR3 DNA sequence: TGTGCCAGCAGTGGATCAGGGGCCCAAGAGACCCAGTACTTC.

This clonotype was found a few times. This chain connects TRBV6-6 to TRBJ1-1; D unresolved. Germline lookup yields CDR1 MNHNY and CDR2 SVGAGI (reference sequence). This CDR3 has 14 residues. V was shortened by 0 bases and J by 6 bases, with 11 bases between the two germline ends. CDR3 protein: CASSYSGAGAEAFF. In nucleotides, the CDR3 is TGTGCCAGCAGTTACTCGGGTGCGGGCGCTGAAGCTTTCTTT.

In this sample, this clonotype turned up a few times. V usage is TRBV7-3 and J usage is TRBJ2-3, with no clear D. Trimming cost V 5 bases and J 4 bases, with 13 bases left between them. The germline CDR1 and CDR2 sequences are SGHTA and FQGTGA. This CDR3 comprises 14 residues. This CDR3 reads CASSPQPRADTQYF. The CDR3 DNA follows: TGTGCCAGCAGCCCGCAACCCCGAGCAGATACGCAGTATTTT.

The CDR3 region is CASSFMGGLSYNEQFF. CDR3 in DNA: TGCGCCAGCAGCTTTATGGGGGGTCTCTCCTACAATGAGCAGTTCTTC. The rearrangement uses TRBV5-1 and TRBJ2-1, with D maybe TRBD2 (6 bases). V was cut by 2 bases and J by 0 bases, with 12 bases left in between. The CDR3 has 16 residues. Germline V gene lookup returns CDR1 SGHRS and CDR2 YFSETQ.